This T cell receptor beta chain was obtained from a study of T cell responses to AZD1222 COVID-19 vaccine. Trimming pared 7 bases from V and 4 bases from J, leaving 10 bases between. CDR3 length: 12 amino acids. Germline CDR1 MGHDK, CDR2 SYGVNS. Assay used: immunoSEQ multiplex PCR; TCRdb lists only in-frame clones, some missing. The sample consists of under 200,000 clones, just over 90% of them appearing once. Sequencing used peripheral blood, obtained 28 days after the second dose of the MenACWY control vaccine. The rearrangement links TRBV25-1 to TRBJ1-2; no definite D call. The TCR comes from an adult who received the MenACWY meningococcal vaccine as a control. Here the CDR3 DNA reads TGTGCCAGCAAGGGCACTGCCTATGGCTACACCTTC. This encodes CASKGTAYGYTF.